This T cell receptor (beta chain) was sequenced during a study of spatial heterogeneity in lung cancer. Study-level background: For tumor regions, TCR transcript counts showed a strong correlation with a T cell module score derived from matched bulk RNA-seq.

A single record per CDR3 protein comes from TCRdb applying MiXCR to the 5' RACE reads. This sample has fewer than 11,000 distinct CDR3 sequences, with 7% to 9% found just once. Stated time point: sample taken at primary tumor resection. Sequencing was performed on whole RNA extracted from tumor and nontumor lung tissue, or from frozen PBMC, and the material was left unsorted. Findings and caveats of the study: Counts that tracked tumor mutation counts were those of expanded intratumoral alpha and beta TCRs. Alpha and beta chain coverage of tumor T cells was estimated at about 7% and 13%, respectively.

Germline V lookup: CDR1 MDHEN, CDR2 SYDVKM. V was clipped by 0 bases and J by 2 bases; unmatched bases: 4. The CDR3 runs to 16 residues. The table lists this clonotype with many counts. Antigen: not known. The sequenced sample was lung tumor tissue, obtained at surgery. This clonotype was obtained from a male donor with early-stage non-small cell lung cancer. The gene calls are TRBV28 and TRBJ1-3; 7 nucleotides align to TRBD1. The CDR3 reads CASSLWGQGAGNTIYF. In DNA form, the CDR3 reads TGTGCCAGCAGTTTATGGGGGCAGGGGGCTGGAAACACCATATATTTT.